Here is one T cell receptor beta chain with its context. Antigen unknown. A sample-barcoded 5' primer and a J-beta primer mix were used in a second PCR of about 7 to 12 cycles. From the 5' RACE reads, TCRdb called clonotypes with MiXCR, one entry per CDR3 protein. The data contain about 1.1 million distinct CDR3 sequences, roughly two fifths of them singletons. This CDR3 is 16 amino acids long. V lost 1 base, J lost 1 base, and 9 bases stayed unmatched. Germline V gene lookup returns CDR1 DFQATT and CDR2 SNEGSKA (reference sequence). The entry originates in a study of blood T cells in healthy people across ages. Study-wide findings and caveats: Whereas aged donors had fewer naive CD4+ cells, long-lived donors had more of them and higher diversity.

The chain couples TRBV20-1 to TRBJ2-5; 7 bases line up with TRBD1. Sample: blood. This receptor was obtained from a man between 18 and 35 years old in good health. The CDR3 spells CSARAGQVLIQETQYF. CDR3 sequence (DNA): TGCAGTGCTAGAGCCGGACAGGTACTAATCCAAGAGACCCAGTACTTC.